The T cell receptor (beta chain) described here comes from a study of T cells in women clearing cervical HPV infection. Overall study context: Cases were women with histologically confirmed HPV16-related CIN3 or worse, including 2 invasive cancers. Study-wide results and caveats: Repertoire richness, not evenness, was significantly elevated in CIN3+ cases versus controls.

Average input was roughly 1,100 ng genomic DNA for immunoSEQ TCR beta CDR3 amplification. Measured with immunoSEQ multiplex PCR; TCRdb has only the in-frame clones, and not every one. This repertoire comprises around 39,000 clones; its ten largest clones make up about 1.5%. A note on this clone: What it binds is not known. The read ends 3 residues shy of where the CDR3 ends; the end is completed using the germline J gene.

Cervical HPV DNA detected by MY09/MY11 PCR, typed by dot-blot. Per germline, CDR1 LNHDA and CDR2 SQIVND (reference sequence). This CDR3 has 17 amino acids. Germline trimming cut 3 bases from V and 5 bases from J; bases unmatched to any gene: 10. The sample comprised blood buffy coat. The sequence was obtained from a woman aged 18-70 years with a cervical HPV16 infection that either progressed to CIN3+ or cleared (not recorded which). The chain has TRBV19 and TRBJ2-1; 10 positions match TRBD2. This CDR3 is CASSISKRGGPDNEQFF. CDR3 DNA (partial): TGTGCCAGTAGTATCTCTAAGCGGGGGGGACCTGACAATGAG.